The 26 T cell receptor beta chains in this list originate from one sample, sequenced in a study of blood T cell repertoires in COVID-19. Clones were read by immunoSEQ multiplex PCR, and TCRdb kept only the in-frame ones, dropping some. The sample holds 100,000 to 150,000 clones, 81% seen once. The sequenced sample consisted of peripheral blood. Receptor source: an older woman with active or convalescent COVID-19.

V is TRBV6-5 and J is TRBJ2-5; the match to TRBD2 covers 7 bases. V gave up 2 bases and J gave up 4 bases; unmatched junction bases: 7. The germline V gene has CDR1 MNHEY and CDR2 SVGAGI. The CDR3 sequence is 15 residues long. The CDR3 sequence is CASSYRVAGVETQYF. The DNA for the CDR3 is TGTGCCAGCAGTTACCGAGTGGCGGGAGTAGAGACCCAGTACTTC.

The chain joins TRBV11-2 to TRBJ1-2, with D perhaps TRBD1 (6 bases). The CDR3 length is 17 residues. Germline V gene lookup returns CDR1 SGHAT and CDR2 FQNNGV. V dropped 1 base and J dropped 3 bases, with 18 bases sitting between them. CDR3 DNA sequence: TGTGCCAGCAGCTTAGTCGGGGGGCTCGAGGTCGACTATGGCTACACCTTC. Translating it yields CASSLVGGLEVDYGYTF.

The chain carries TRBV28 and TRBJ1-1, with D unclear. CDR1 and CDR2 (germline): MDHEN, SYDVKM. This CDR3 comprises 12 residues. The V gene lost 11 bases and the J gene lost 6 bases, with 16 bases spanning the gap. CDR3 residues: CAVSATTPEAFF. For the CDR3, the DNA is TGTGCCGTCTCGGCCACTACCCCTGAAGCTTTCTTT.

This rearrangement joins TRBV24-1 to TRBJ2-1; 9 nucleotides agree with TRBD2. The germline gives CDR1 KGHDR, CDR2 SFDVKD. The CDR3 is made up of 17 amino acids. Germline trimming cut 1 base from V and 5 bases from J; bases unmatched to any gene: 8. The CDR3 protein is CATSDLGPAGGNNEQFF. CDR3 nucleotides: TGTGCCACCAGTGATTTAGGGCCCGCGGGGGGGAACAATGAGCAGTTCTTC.

This clone is a singleton in its sample. The V and J genes are TRBV20-1 and TRBJ1-1; D possibly corresponds to TRBD1 (6 bases). From germline, CDR1 is DFQATT and CDR2 SNEGSKA (reference sequence). The length of the CDR3 is 15 residues. With 3 bases removed from V and 4 bases from J, the gap between germline ends came to 18 bases. CDR3 DNA sequence: TGCAGTGCTAGTCCCCAAGGGGCAGGGGTCACTGAAGCTTTCTTT. As protein: CSASPQGAGVTEAFF.

This chain joins TRBV5-4 and TRBJ1-2; no reliable D call. The CDR3 is 13 amino acids. Per germline, CDR1 SGHNT and CDR2 YYREEE (reference sequence). The V end was cut by 0 bases, the J end by 7 bases, with 10 bases between. CDR3 loop: CASSLGELPGYTF. The CDR3 DNA reads as TGTGCCAGCAGCTTGGGAGAACTCCCTGGCTACACCTTC.

This rearrangement joins TRBV27 to TRBJ1-2, with 7 bases that match TRBD1. The CDR3 is 13 residues long. CDR1 MNHEY and CDR2 SMNVEV come from the germline V gene (reference sequence). V gave up 3 bases and J gave up 6 bases; unmatched junction bases: 4. CDR3 sequence reads: CASSLAGGDGYTF. DNA of the CDR3: TGTGCCAGCAGTTTGGCAGGGGGTGATGGCTACACCTTC.

The CDR3 is CASSGGLAGFNEQFF. DNA for the CDR3: TGTGCCAGTAGTGGAGGACTAGCGGGTTTCAATGAGCAGTTCTTC. The chain has TRBV19 and TRBJ2-1; TRBD2 matches 11 bases. The CDR3 loop spans 15 amino acids. V shed 5 bases, J shed 6 bases, and the junction held 6 bases outside the gene matches. Germline-derived CDR1 and CDR2 are LNHDA and SQIVND (reference sequence). Supplemented by reference TRBV19 and TRBJ2-1, the full variable domain reads DGGITQSPKYLFRKEGQNVTLSCEQNLNHDAMYWYRQDPGQGLRLIYYSQIVNDFQKGDIAEGYSVSREKKESFPLTVTSAQKNPTAFYLCASSGGLAGFNEQFFGPGTRLTVL.

The V gene is TRBV28, the J gene TRBJ2-5; 12 bases match TRBD2. V shed 3 bases, J shed 5 bases, and the junction held 4 bases outside the gene matches. The CDR3 length is 15 residues. CDR1 and CDR2 (germline): MDHEN, SYDVKM. The CDR3 DNA follows: TGTGCCAGCAGTTTGAGACTAGCGGGGGTGGAGACCCAGTACTTC. Amino acids: CASSLRLAGVETQYF.

This chain links TRBV28 with TRBJ1-1; 7 bases are shared with TRBD1. With 8 bases clipped from V and 1 base from J, the junction kept 7 bases outside the gene matches. The CDR3 totals 14 residues. Germline-derived CDR1 and CDR2 are MDHEN and SYDVKM. This CDR3 is CASYTGTANTEAFF. In DNA, the CDR3 is TGTGCCAGCTATACCGGGACAGCGAACACTGAAGCTTTCTTT.

The V call is TRBV6-1, the J call TRBJ1-5; maybe TRBD1 (5 bases). The V and J ends lost 0 bases and 0 bases respectively, with 15 bases between them. CDR3 length equals 18 residues. Per germline, CDR1 MNHNS and CDR2 SASEGT. In DNA, the CDR3 is TGTGCCAGCAGTGAAGCGGATAGGGCAGGGAATAGCAATCAGCCCCAGCATTTT. Its translation: CASSEADRAGNSNQPQHF.

This clone was detected a few times. The rearrangement uses TRBV5-5 and TRBJ2-7, with D possibly matching TRBD2 (5 bases). The ends were cut back, 0 bases at V and 3 bases at J, with 10 bases in the middle. CDR3 length: 14 amino acids. The germline V gene encodes CDR1 SGHKS and CDR2 YYEKEE (reference sequence). The CDR3 region is CASSLVSGDYEQYF. The CDR3 bases are TGTGCCAGCAGCTTGGTGTCCGGGGACTACGAGCAGTACTTC.

The chain recombines TRBV30 with TRBJ2-7; D unresolved. The germline V gene encodes CDR1 GTSNPN and CDR2 SVGIG (reference sequence). CDR3 length equals 13 residues. V was shortened by 3 bases and J by 3 bases, with 12 bases between the two germline ends. The CDR3 is CAWSPRQNYEQYF. The CDR3 region has the DNA TGTGCCTGGAGCCCCAGGCAGAACTACGAGCAGTACTTC.

The chain links TRBV3-1 (or the pseudogene TRBV3-2) to TRBJ2-3; 10 bases agree with TRBD2. The junction had 6 bases not matched to a gene; V was cut back by 1 base and J by 2 bases. This CDR3 has 17 residues. The germline V gene encodes CDR1 LGHDT and CDR2 YNNKEL (reference sequence). The CDR3 region has the DNA TGTGCCAGCAGCCAAGGTCTAGCGGGGGTCCTCACAGATACGCAGTATTTT. Amino acids: CASSQGLAGVLTDTQYF.

The table lists this clone with a few counts. The V gene is TRBV5-4, the J gene TRBJ2-7; 8 bases are shared with TRBD2. CDR3 size: 16 residues. V trimming: 4 bases; J trimming: 2 bases; junction bases outside the gene matches: 11. Germline V gene lookup returns CDR1 SGHNT and CDR2 YYREEE (reference sequence). This CDR3 reads CASSPPGERGTYEQYF. In nucleotides, the CDR3 is TGTGCCAGCAGCCCCCCTGGGGAGCGGGGGACCTACGAGCAGTACTTC.

The count of this clone is one. The chain couples TRBV11-2 to TRBJ2-7; TRBD2 agrees at 9 bases. This CDR3 has 15 amino acids. Germline assignment: CDR1 SGHAT and CDR2 FQNNGV. The V and J ends lost 3 bases and 2 bases, in that order; junction bases with no gene match: 5. The CDR3 region is CASSFNSGGPYEQYV. The DNA of the CDR3 is TGTGCCAGCAGCTTTAACAGCGGGGGGCCCTACGAGCAGTACGTC.

The chain combines TRBV9 with TRBJ2-5, with 14 bases identical to TRBD2. Germline V gene data show CDR1 as SGDLS and CDR2 as YYNGEE. The CDR3 loop spans 18 amino acids. The junction had 11 bases not matched to a gene; V was cut back by 3 bases and J by 4 bases. CDR3 bases: TGTGCCAGCAGCGCAGGGACTAGCGGGAGAAGATTAGGAGAGACCCAGTACTTC. Amino acid sequence: CASSAGTSGRRLGETQYF.

The chain is built from TRBV5-7 and TRBJ1-4, with 8 bases aligning to TRBD1. TRBV5-7 is an ORF, and what it does is uncertain. The CDR3 runs 15 residues. V lost 0 bases and J lost 8; bases outside the gene matches: 6. The chain's CDR3 is CASSLGQGWEEKLFF. CDR3 nucleotide sequence: TGTGCCAGCAGCTTGGGACAGGGGTGGGAGGAAAAACTGTTTTTT.

V is TRBV4-2 and J is TRBJ1-4; 8 bases fit TRBD1. The CDR3 sequence is 17 residues long. Unmatched junction bases numbered 15, after V lost 5 bases and J lost 7 bases. The germline V gene has CDR1 LGHNA and CDR2 YNFKEQ. DNA of the CDR3: TGTGCCAGCAGCGAACCGGGACAGGCGACGGCGGGTGAAAAACTGTTTTTT. Amino acids: CASSEPGQATAGEKLFF.

Worth noting for this clone: Sequence at one end of the junction differs from germline and may be a read error. The same CDR3 is also encoded by other DNA sequences in this sample. This chain connects TRBV5-1 to TRBJ1-2; 7 bases are shared with TRBD1. Germline values: CDR1 SGHRS, CDR2 YFSETQ. The CDR3 length is 13 residues. The CDR3 nucleotides are TGCGCCAGCAGCTTGTCCGGGGTAGGGGGCTACACCTTT. As protein: CASSLSGVGGYTF.

This chain joins TRBV28 and TRBJ1-4; the D gene is possibly TRBD1 (6 bases). Trimming removed 5 bases from V and 0 bases from J, with 13 bases in between. In germline, CDR1 is MDHEN, CDR2 SYDVKM. The CDR3 sequence is 16 residues long. CDR3 nucleotide sequence: TGTGCCAGCAGTCTACAGGGCTTCGCAACTAATGAAAAACTGTTTTTT. Its translation is CASSLQGFATNEKLFF.

This sequence joins TRBV28 and TRBJ1-1; D is undetermined. This CDR3 is built from 15 residues. CDR1 and CDR2 (germline): MDHEN, SYDVKM. Deletions cut 5 bases from V and 3 bases from J, with 16 bases between. The CDR3: CASSDLSGSYTEAFF. CDR3 nucleotide sequence: TGTGCCAGCAGTGACTTGAGCGGGTCTTACACTGAAGCTTTCTTT.

CDR3 DNA sequence: TGTGCCAGCAGTTTCGGGTCAGGCAATCAGCCCCAGCATTTT. Translated: CASSFGSGNQPQHF. V is TRBV28 and J is TRBJ1-5; D gene uncertain. Trimming took 3 bases from V and 2 from J, leaving 8 bases between them. The CDR3 runs to 14 residues. Looked up from germline, CDR1 is MDHEN and CDR2 is SYDVKM.

This clone showed up just once. V is TRBV29-1 and J is TRBJ1-2, with a tentative D call TRBD1 (5 bases). Trimming removed 5 bases from V and 2 bases from J, with 12 bases in between. The CDR3 length is 13 residues. The germline V gene has CDR1 SQVTM and CDR2 ANQGSEA. This chain's CDR3 is CSVQLQGNYGYTF. DNA of the CDR3: TGCAGCGTTCAACTCCAGGGAAACTATGGCTACACCTTC.

V is TRBV28 and J is TRBJ2-1; 10 nucleotides align to TRBD1. Germline V gene sequence: CDR1 MDHEN, CDR2 SYDVKM. The CDR3 runs to 16 residues. The trim removed 2 bases at V and 10 bases at J, leaving 11 bases unmatched. CDR3 residues: CASSLRTGGGLQEQFF. The CDR3 nucleotides read TGTGCCAGCAGTTTACGGACAGGGGGAGGATTGCAGGAGCAGTTCTTC.

This clone was detected ten times or more. The chain couples TRBV6-2 or TRBV6-3 to TRBJ2-1; 10 bases line up with TRBD2. CDR3 length equals 18 residues. CDR1 and CDR2 from the germline V gene are MNHEY and SVGEGT. Germline trimming cut 1 base from V and 6 bases from J; bases unmatched to any gene: 12. In DNA, the CDR3 is TGTGCCAGCAGTTACTATGGAGAACTGGTAGCGGGAGGCAATGAGCAGTTCTTC. Translation: CASSYYGELVAGGNEQFF.